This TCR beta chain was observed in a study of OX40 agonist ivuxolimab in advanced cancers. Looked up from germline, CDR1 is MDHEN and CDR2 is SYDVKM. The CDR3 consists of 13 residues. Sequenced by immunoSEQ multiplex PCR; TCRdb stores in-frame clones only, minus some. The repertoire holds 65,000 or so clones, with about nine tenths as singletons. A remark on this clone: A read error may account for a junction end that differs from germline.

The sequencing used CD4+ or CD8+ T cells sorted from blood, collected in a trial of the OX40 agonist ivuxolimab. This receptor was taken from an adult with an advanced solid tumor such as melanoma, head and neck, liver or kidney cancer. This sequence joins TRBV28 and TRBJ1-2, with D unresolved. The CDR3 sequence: CASSFSAKYGYTF. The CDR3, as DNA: TGTGCCAGCAGTTTTTCGGCTAAATATGGCTACACCTTC.